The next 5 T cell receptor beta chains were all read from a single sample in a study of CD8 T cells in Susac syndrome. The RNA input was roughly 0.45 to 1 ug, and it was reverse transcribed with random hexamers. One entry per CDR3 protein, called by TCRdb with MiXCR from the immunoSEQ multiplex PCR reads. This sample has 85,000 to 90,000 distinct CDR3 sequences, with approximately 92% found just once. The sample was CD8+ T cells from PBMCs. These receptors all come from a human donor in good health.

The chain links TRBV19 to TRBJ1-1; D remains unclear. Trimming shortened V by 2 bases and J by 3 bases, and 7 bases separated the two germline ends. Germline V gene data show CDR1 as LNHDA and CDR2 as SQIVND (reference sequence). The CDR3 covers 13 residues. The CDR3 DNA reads TGTGCCAGTAGTATATTCATACACACTGAAGCTTTCTTT. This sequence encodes CASSIFIHTEAFF.

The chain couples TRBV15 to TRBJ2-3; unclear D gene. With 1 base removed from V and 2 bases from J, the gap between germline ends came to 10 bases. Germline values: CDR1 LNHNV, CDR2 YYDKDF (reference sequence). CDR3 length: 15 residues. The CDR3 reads CATSRGQGFTDTQYF. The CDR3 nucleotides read TGTGCCACCAGCAGAGGTCAAGGTTTCACAGATACGCAGTATTTT. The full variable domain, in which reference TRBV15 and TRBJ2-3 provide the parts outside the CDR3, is DAMVIQNPRYQVTQFGKPVTLSCSQTLNHNVMYWYQQKSSQAPKLLFHYYDKDFNNEADTPDNFQSRRPNTSFCFLDIRSPGLGDTAMYLCATSRGQGFTDTQYFGPGTRLTVL.

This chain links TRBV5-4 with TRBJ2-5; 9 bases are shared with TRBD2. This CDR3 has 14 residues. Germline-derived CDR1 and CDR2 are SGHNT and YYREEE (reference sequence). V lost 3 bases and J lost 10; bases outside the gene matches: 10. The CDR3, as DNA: TGTGCCAGCAGCTCTAGCGGGGCCCCCAGGGTCCAGTACTTC. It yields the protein CASSSSGAPRVQYF.

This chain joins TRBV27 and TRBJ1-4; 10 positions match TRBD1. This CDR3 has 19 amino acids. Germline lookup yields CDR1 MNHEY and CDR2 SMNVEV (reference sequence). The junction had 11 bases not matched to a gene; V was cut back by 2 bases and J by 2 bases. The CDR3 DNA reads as TGTGCCAGCAGTTTAAGGGGGACAGGGGACTTGGTGACTAATGAAAAACTGTTTTTT. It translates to CASSLRGTGDLVTNEKLFF.

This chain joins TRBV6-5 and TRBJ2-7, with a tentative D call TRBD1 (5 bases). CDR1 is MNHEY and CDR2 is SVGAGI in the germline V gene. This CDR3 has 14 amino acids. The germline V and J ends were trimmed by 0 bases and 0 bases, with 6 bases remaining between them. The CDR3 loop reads CASSYSDSSYEQYF. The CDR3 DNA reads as TGTGCCAGCAGTTACTCCGACAGCTCCTACGAGCAGTACTTC.